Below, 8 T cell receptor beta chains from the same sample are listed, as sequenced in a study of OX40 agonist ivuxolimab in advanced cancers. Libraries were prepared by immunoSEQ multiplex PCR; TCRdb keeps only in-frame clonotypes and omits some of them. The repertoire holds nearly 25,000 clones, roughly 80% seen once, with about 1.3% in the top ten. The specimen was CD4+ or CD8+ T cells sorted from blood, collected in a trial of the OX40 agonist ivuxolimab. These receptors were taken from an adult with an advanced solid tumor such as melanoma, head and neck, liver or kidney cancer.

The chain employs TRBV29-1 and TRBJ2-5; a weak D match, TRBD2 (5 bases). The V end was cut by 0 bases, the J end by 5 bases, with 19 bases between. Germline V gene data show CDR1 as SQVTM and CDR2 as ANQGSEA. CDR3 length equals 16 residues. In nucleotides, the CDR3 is TGCAGCGTTGAAGATCCTCTAGCCCGGGTTGATGAGACCCAGTACTTC. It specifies CSVEDPLARVDETQYF. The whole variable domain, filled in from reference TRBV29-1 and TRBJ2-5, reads SAVISQKPSRDICQRGTSLTIQCQVDSQVTMMFWYRQQPGQSLTLIATANQGSEATYESGFVIDKFPISRPNLTFSTLTVSNMSPEDSSIYLCSVEDPLARVDETQYFGPGTRLLVL.

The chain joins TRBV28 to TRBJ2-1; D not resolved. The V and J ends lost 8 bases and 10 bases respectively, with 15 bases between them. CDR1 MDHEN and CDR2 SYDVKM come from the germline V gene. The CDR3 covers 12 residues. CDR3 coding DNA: TGTGCCAGCCTCTCGGAGCAACGCGAGCAGTTCTTC. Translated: CASLSEQREQFF.

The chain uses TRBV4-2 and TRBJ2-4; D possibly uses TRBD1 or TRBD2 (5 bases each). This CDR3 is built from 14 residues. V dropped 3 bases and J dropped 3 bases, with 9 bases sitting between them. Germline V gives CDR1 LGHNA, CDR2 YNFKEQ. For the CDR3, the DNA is TGTGCCAGCAGCCAGCCGAGGGGCAAAAACATTCAGTACTTC. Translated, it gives CASSQPRGKNIQYF.

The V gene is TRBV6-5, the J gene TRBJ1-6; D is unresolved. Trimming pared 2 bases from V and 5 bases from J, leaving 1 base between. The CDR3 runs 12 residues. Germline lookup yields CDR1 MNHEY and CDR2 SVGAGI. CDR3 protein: CASSYDNSPLHF. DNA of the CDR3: TGTGCCAGCAGTTACGATAATTCACCCCTCCACTTT.

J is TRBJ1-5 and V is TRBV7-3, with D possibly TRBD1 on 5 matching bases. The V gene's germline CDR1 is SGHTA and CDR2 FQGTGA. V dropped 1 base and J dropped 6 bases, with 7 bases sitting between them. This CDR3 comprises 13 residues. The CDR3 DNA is TGTGCCAGCAGCTTAAAGCAGGGTCAGCCCCAGCATTTT. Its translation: CASSLKQGQPQHF.

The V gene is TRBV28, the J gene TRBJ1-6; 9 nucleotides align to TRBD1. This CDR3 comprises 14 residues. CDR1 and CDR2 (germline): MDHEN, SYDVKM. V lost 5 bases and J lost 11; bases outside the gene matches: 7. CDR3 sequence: CASSPGQGSTPLHF. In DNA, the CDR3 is TGTGCCAGCAGTCCGGGACAGGGATCAACACCCCTCCACTTT.

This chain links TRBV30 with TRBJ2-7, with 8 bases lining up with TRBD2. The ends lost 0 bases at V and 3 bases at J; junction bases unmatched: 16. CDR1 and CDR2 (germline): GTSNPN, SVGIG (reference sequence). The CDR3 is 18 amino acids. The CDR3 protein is CAWSVGVQRGFTYYEQYF. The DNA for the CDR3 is TGTGCCTGGAGTGTAGGGGTACAGCGGGGGTTCACTTACTACGAGCAGTACTTC. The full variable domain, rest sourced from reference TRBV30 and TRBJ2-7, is SQTIHQWPATLVQPVGSPLSLECTVEGTSNPNLYWYRQAAGRGLQLLFYSVGIGQISSEVPQNLSASRPQDRQFILSSKKLLLSDSGFYLCAWSVGVQRGFTYYEQYFGPGTRLTVT.

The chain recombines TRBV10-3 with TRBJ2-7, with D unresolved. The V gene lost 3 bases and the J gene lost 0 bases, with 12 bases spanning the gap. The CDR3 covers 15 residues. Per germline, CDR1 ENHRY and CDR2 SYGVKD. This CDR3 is CAISDSNARSYEQYF. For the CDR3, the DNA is TGTGCCATCAGTGATTCGAACGCCCGCTCCTACGAGCAGTACTTC.